This is a list of T cell receptor beta chains from one sample in a study of regulatory T cells in long-lasting Graves disease. TCRdb passed the multiplex PCR reads through MiXCR, listing each CDR3 protein once. This sample yields 400,000 to 500,000 distinct CDR3 sequences, of which about 17% are seen a single time; 20% to 25% belongs to the top ten. In addition, the sample was reused for a study of T cells in Graves' hyperthyroidism and ophthalmopathy.

Sequenced here: peripheral blood mononuclear cells (PBMCs), sampled at new diagnosis, from a patient treated with antithyroid drugs. The receptor set was obtained from a woman younger than 30 with Graves disease. The CDR3 runs from the conserved cysteine through the conserved F or W. A D gene is named only where the DNA matches it firmly. Clone size, where shown, is once, few, many, or a class for clones that have expanded.

j_call	clone_size	v_call	d_call	cdr3_aa	cdr3_nt
TRBJ2-5	-	TRBV18	TRBD2	CASSPGGPSETQYF	TGTGCCAGCTCACCGGGAGGGCCCTCAGAGACCCAGTACTTC
TRBJ1-5	many	TRBV30	-	CAWTEGSVSNQPQHF	TGTGCCTGGACCGAGGGTAGTGTTAGCAATCAGCCCCAGCATTTT
TRBJ2-7	-	TRBV12-3/TRBV12-4	-	CAGLRGGPYEQYF	TGTGCCGGTCTTAGGGGGGGACCTTACGAGCAGTACTTC
TRBJ2-7	many	TRBV28	-	CASSFAGAGYEQYF	TGTGCCAGCAGTTTTGCGGGGGCGGGGTACGAGCAGTACTTC
TRBJ2-7	-	TRBV28	-	CASSLWGASSYEQYF	TGTGCCAGCAGTTTATGGGGGGCCAGCTCCTACGAGCAGTACTTC
TRBJ2-2	-	TRBV2	TRBD2	CATYPLAGPLGELFF	TGTGCCACCTACCCCCTAGCGGGACCCCTCGGGGAGCTGTTTTTT
TRBJ2-1	many	TRBV7-3	-	CASSLTRDSYNEQFF	TGTGCCAGCAGCTTAACGCGGGACTCCTACAATGAGCAGTTCTTC
TRBJ1-2	-	TRBV29-1	-	CSVEGAEGYTF	TGCAGCGTTGAAGGGGCTGAGGGCTACACCTTC
TRBJ2-5	once	TRBV2	TRBD2	CASEPGLASGGETQYF	TGTGCCAGCGAACCGGGACTAGCGTCGGGTGGGGAGACCCAGTACTTC
TRBJ2-7	few	TRBV3-1	-	CASRGGASDEYF	TGTGCCAGCAGGGGGGGGGCGAGCGATGAGTACTTC
TRBJ2-7	many	TRBV7-2	-	CASSATLGSSYEQYF	TGTGCCAGCAGCGCCACCTTGGGGAGCTCCTACGAGCAGTACTTC
TRBJ2-7	-	TRBV4-2	TRBD2	CASSQAAAGVYEQYF	TGTGCCAGCAGCCAAGCAGCAGCGGGAGTGTACGAGCAGTACTTC
TRBJ1-1	many	TRBV13	-	CASSLDGGRTEAFF	TGTGCCAGCAGCTTAGACGGGGGGCGGACTGAAGCTTTCTTT
TRBJ2-4	-	TRBV12-3/TRBV12-4	TRBD2	CASSPGLAGGPAKNIQYF	TGTGCCAGCAGCCCGGGACTAGCGGGAGGGCCTGCCAAAAACATTCAGTACTTC
TRBJ2-3	-	TRBV5-1	-	CASSYGQTSTDTQYF	TGCGCCAGCAGCTACGGACAGACTAGCACAGATACGCAGTATTTT
TRBJ1-1	-	TRBV6-2/TRBV6-3	-	CASSRSAGTEAFF	TGTGCCAGCAGTAGGTCGGCGGGCACTGAAGCTTTCTTT
TRBJ2-5	many	TRBV7-8	TRBD2	CASSSGTSGSGGTQYF	TGTGCCAGCAGCTCGGGGACTAGCGGGAGTGGTGGGACCCAGTACTTC
TRBJ1-6	-	TRBV20-1	TRBD1	CSARESGQGFVGSPLHF	TGCAGTGCTAGAGAATCGGGACAGGGTTTTGTTGGTTCACCCCTCCACTTT
TRBJ1-1	-	TRBV19	-	CASTDRSAMSEAFF	TGTGCCAGTACTGATAGGAGCGCGATGTCTGAAGCTTTCTTT
TRBJ2-7	few	TRBV15	TRBD1	CATSSYTTGVYEQYF	TGTGCCACCAGCAGTTATACTACAGGGGTCTACGAGCAGTACTTC
TRBJ1-1	many	TRBV18	-	CASSPERDTEAFF	TGTGCCAGCTCACCGGAGAGGGACACTGAAGCTTTCTTT
TRBJ2-1	many	TRBV7-2	-	CASSLDGRGSYNEQFF	TGTGCCAGCAGCTTAGATGGGAGAGGCTCCTACAATGAGCAGTTCTTC
TRBJ2-2	once	TRBV9	-	CASSVVSTTGTGELFF	TGTGCCAGCAGCGTAGTAAGCACTACGGGCACCGGGGAGCTGTTTTTT
TRBJ1-5	-	TRBV5-5	-	CASSLGGGGGQPQHF	TGTGCCAGCAGCTTGGGGGGGGGCGGGGGTCAGCCCCAGCATTTT
TRBJ2-1	many	TRBV7-2	TRBD2	CASSLLANEQFF	TGTGCCAGCAGCCTACTAGCGAATGAGCAGTTCTTC
TRBJ2-1	many	TRBV20-1	-	CSARKGRSYNEQFF	TGCAGTGCTAGAAAGGGGAGGTCCTACAATGAGCAGTTCTTC
TRBJ2-1	-	TRBV5-8	-	CASSEPGRSYNEQFF	TGTGCCAGCAGCGAACCAGGGAGATCCTACAATGAGCAGTTCTTC
TRBJ1-2	many	TRBV18	-	CASSRDSLDGYTF	TGTGCCAGCTCAAGAGACAGTCTGGATGGCTACACCTTC
TRBJ2-7	few	TRBV28	-	CASSFRGRWEQYF	TGTGCCAGCAGTTTTCGGGGGCGCTGGGAGCAGTACTTC
TRBJ2-1	many	TRBV29-1	-	CSVEWGTIEQFF	TGCAGCGTTGAATGGGGGACGATCGAGCAGTTCTTC
TRBJ1-1	many	TRBV6-2/TRBV6-3	-	CASRGRNTEAFF	TGTGCCAGCAGGGGTAGGAACACTGAAGCTTTCTTT
TRBJ2-1	-	TRBV6-2/TRBV6-3	-	CASRGWRDEQFF	TGTGCCAGCAGGGGGTGGCGGGATGAGCAGTTCTTC
TRBJ2-4	many	TRBV28	-	CASSWRETKNIQYF	TGTGCCAGCAGTTGGAGGGAGACCAAAAACATTCAGTACTTC
TRBJ2-2	many	TRBV6-1	-	CASSLAEGVGELFF	TGTGCCAGCAGTCTAGCGGAGGGGGTCGGGGAGCTGTTTTTT
TRBJ2-1	many	TRBV28	TRBD2	CASRERESSYNEQFF	TGTGCCAGCAGAGAGCGGGAGAGCTCCTACAATGAGCAGTTCTTC
TRBJ2-1	many	TRBV18	-	CASSLQQIQDNEQFF	TGTGCCAGCTCACTCCAACAAATACAAGACAATGAGCAGTTCTTC
TRBJ1-1	many	TRBV4-1	-	CASSQAPNTEAFF	TGCGCCAGCAGCCAAGCACCGAACACTGAAGCTTTCTTT
TRBJ1-1	-	TRBV25-1	-	CASSVIGGTEAFF	TGTGCCAGCAGTGTTATCGGGGGCACTGAAGCTTTCTTT
TRBJ1-2	-	TRBV5-1	-	CASSPASNYGYTF	TGCGCCAGCAGCCCGGCATCTAACTATGGCTACACCTTC
TRBJ2-7	many	TRBV7-2	-	CASSRGHAATGEQYF	TGTGCCAGCAGCCGAGGGCACGCCGCAACGGGGGAGCAGTACTTC
TRBJ2-7	many	TRBV27	-	CASTDDLNYEQYF	TGTGCCAGCACAGATGATCTGAACTACGAGCAGTACTTC
TRBJ2-7	few	TRBV15	-	CATSSGSVYEQYF	TGTGCCACCAGCAGCGGTAGTGTCTACGAGCAGTACTTC
TRBJ1-5	many	TRBV3-1	TRBD1	CASSSTGGGQPQHF	TGTGCCAGCAGCTCAACAGGGGGCGGTCAGCCCCAGCATTTT
TRBJ2-3	many	TRBV28	-	CASRLVGTDTQYF	TGTGCCAGCCGACTAGTTGGGACAGATACGCAGTATTTT
TRBJ1-2	many	TRBV30	-	CAWGLNYGYTF	TGTGCCTGGGGACTAAACTATGGCTACACCTTC
TRBJ1-5	many	TRBV2	-	CASSDWGQPQHF	TGTGCCAGCAGTGACTGGGGGCAGCCCCAGCATTTT